This passage covers 26 T cell receptor beta chains from one sample sequenced in a study of preoperative IRX-2 immunotherapy in early breast cancer. The treatment is: preoperative locoregional IRX-2 cytokine immunotherapy. Assay used: immunoSEQ multiplex PCR; TCRdb lists only in-frame clones, some missing. The data show 25,000 to 30,000 clones, 75% to 85% seen once. Sequencing used lymph node tissue, obtained after IRX-2 immunotherapy. These receptors originate from a human donor with breast cancer.

The J gene is TRBJ1-2, the V gene TRBV15, with D hard to call. Trimming took off 2 bases at V and 0 bases at J, with 10 bases between the two ends. Looked up from germline, CDR1 is LNHNV and CDR2 is YYDKDF (reference sequence). This CDR3 comprises 15 residues. In nucleotides, the CDR3 is TGTGCCACCAGCAGATCCAGAGATTCTAACTATGGCTACACCTTC. It codes for CATSRSRDSNYGYTF.

This chain connects TRBV18 to TRBJ1-6, with 8 bases identical to TRBD1. V shed 6 bases and J 3 bases; nucleotides not matched to a gene: 4. Per the germline V gene, CDR1 is KGHSH and CDR2 is LQKENI. This CDR3 comprises 15 residues. The CDR3 spells CASSAGTGYNSPLHF. The CDR3 region has the DNA TGTGCCAGCTCGGCCGGGACAGGCTATAATTCACCCCTCCACTTT. Supplemented by reference TRBV18 and TRBJ1-6, the full variable domain reads NAGVMQNPRHLVRRRGQEARLRCSPMKGHSHVYWYRQLPEEGLKFMVYLQKENIIDESGMPKERFSAEFPKEGPSILRIQQVVRGDSAAYFCASSAGTGYNSPLHFGNGTRLTVT.

The CDR3 DNA reads as TGTGCCAGCAGCTGGGGTACAGGTGGAATCGTACCAGATACGCAGTATTTT. It specifies CASSWGTGGIVPDTQYF. The J gene is TRBJ2-3, the V gene TRBV7-7, with D possibly being TRBD1 (5 bases). This CDR3 region has 17 residues. Trimming removed 4 bases at V and 4 bases at J, with 21 bases between. Germline CDR1 SSHAT, CDR2 FNYEAQ (reference sequence). The whole variable domain, filled in from reference TRBV7-7 and TRBJ2-3, reads GAGVSQSPRYKVTKRGQDVTLRCDPISSHATLYWYQQALGQGPEFLTYFNYEAQPDKSGLPSDRFSAERPEGSISTLTIQRTEQRDSAMYRCASSWGTGGIVPDTQYFGPGTRLTVL.

J is TRBJ1-5 and V is TRBV28, with D perhaps TRBD1 (6 bases). V was cut by 3 bases and J by 7 bases, with 10 bases left in between. Germline V gene lookup returns CDR1 MDHEN and CDR2 SYDVKM. There are 13 residues in the CDR3. The CDR3 bases are TGTGCCAGCAGTTTCGGGGGCCCCCAGCCCCAGCATTTT. This sequence encodes CASSFGGPQPQHF.

This rearrangement joins TRBV29-1 to TRBJ2-3; 8 bases are a match to TRBD1. In germline, CDR1 is SQVTM, CDR2 ANQGSEA. V gave up 3 bases and J gave up 5 bases; unmatched junction bases: 10. The CDR3 spans 15 residues. In nucleotides, the CDR3 is TGCAGCGTTGACCCACAACTCGACAGGGGAGATACGCAGTATTTT. It specifies CSVDPQLDRGDTQYF.

The table lists this clone with a few counts. The chain combines TRBV15 with TRBJ1-1; 8 nucleotides line up with TRBD1. J gave up 0 bases and V 5 bases, and 5 bases lay outside the gene matches. The CDR3 is made up of 15 amino acids. Germline CDR1 reads LNHNV; CDR2 reads YYDKDF (reference sequence). DNA of the CDR3: TGTGCCACCAGCGGGGGACAGGCGTTGAACACTGAAGCTTTCTTT. Protein: CATSGGQALNTEAFF.

The chain uses TRBV9 and TRBJ1-1; no firm D call. CDR3 length equals 14 residues. V was clipped by 5 bases and J by 1 base, with 12 bases between them. Germline CDR1 is SGDLS and CDR2 is YYNGEE. The CDR3: CASSGRLGNTEAFF. The CDR3 nucleotides are TGTGCCAGCAGTGGACGACTAGGGAACACTGAAGCTTTCTTT.

The gene calls are TRBV11-3 and TRBJ2-4; D gene ambiguous. Germline CDR1 reads SGHNT; CDR2 reads YENEEA. The CDR3 sequence is 16 residues long. V lost 3 bases, J lost 1 base, and 13 bases lay in between. The CDR3 sequence: CASSLASTWAKNIQYF. As DNA, the CDR3 is TGTGCCAGCAGCTTGGCATCAACCTGGGCCAAAAACATTCAGTACTTC. Supplemented by reference TRBV11-3 and TRBJ2-4, the full variable domain reads EAGVVQSPRYKIIEKKQPVAFWCNPISGHNTLYWYLQNLGQGPELLIRYENEEAVDDSQLPKDRFSAERLKGVDSTLKIQPAELGDSAVYLCASSLASTWAKNIQYFGAGTRLSVL.

The chain uses TRBV19 and TRBJ1-2; D unresolved. Trimming shortened V by 3 bases and J by 2 bases, and 7 bases separated the two germline ends. From germline, CDR1 is LNHDA and CDR2 SQIVND (reference sequence). The CDR3 contains 13 residues. CDR3 loop: CASSIGRNYGYTF. The DNA for the CDR3 is TGTGCCAGTAGTATCGGACGGAACTATGGCTACACCTTC. Looking up the rest from reference TRBV19 and TRBJ1-2 gives the full variable domain: DGGITQSPKYLFRKEGQNVTLSCEQNLNHDAMYWYRQDPGQGLRLIYYSQIVNDFQKGDIAEGYSVSREKKESFPLTVTSAQKNPTAFYLCASSIGRNYGYTFGSGTRLTVV.

The V gene is TRBV18, the J gene TRBJ2-1, with 8 nucleotides matching TRBD1. The V gene end was trimmed by 3 bases and the J gene end by 4 bases; junction bases not matched to a gene: 5. The CDR3 loop spans 15 amino acids. CDR1 and CDR2 (germline): KGHSH, LQKENI. CDR3 region: CASSPDREAYNEQFF. Written as DNA, the CDR3 is TGTGCCAGCTCACCGGACAGGGAGGCGTACAATGAGCAGTTCTTC. Using reference TRBV18 and TRBJ2-1 for the parts outside the CDR3, the full variable domain is NAGVMQNPRHLVRRRGQEARLRCSPMKGHSHVYWYRQLPEEGLKFMVYLQKENIIDESGMPKERFSAEFPKEGPSILRIQQVVRGDSAAYFCASSPDREAYNEQFFGPGTRLTVL.

This clone was picked up one time. The chain carries TRBV19 and TRBJ2-4; D is uncertain. V was shortened by 9 bases and J by 1 base, with 13 bases between the two germline ends. Germline V lookup: CDR1 LNHDA, CDR2 SQIVND (reference sequence). This CDR3 is 14 amino acids long. In nucleotides, the CDR3 is TGTGCCAGCGCCGACTTAGGGGCCAAAAACATTCAGTACTTC. Its protein product is CASADLGAKNIQYF.

The V gene is TRBV6-8, the J gene TRBJ2-2, with 7 positions matching TRBD1. V lost 5 bases and J lost 3; bases outside the gene matches: 6. The CDR3 consists of 15 residues. From germline, CDR1 is MNHGY and CDR2 SAAAGT. The CDR3: CASSRHRGDTGELFF. CDR3 sequence (DNA): TGTGCCAGCAGTCGGCACAGGGGCGACACCGGGGAGCTGTTTTTT.

Only one count was recorded for this clone. The V call is TRBV28, the J call TRBJ1-2; 7 bases are shared with TRBD1. Losses at the gene ends were 3 bases for V and 1 base for J; bases not matched to a gene: 8. Germline V gene sequence: CDR1 MDHEN, CDR2 SYDVKM. CDR3 length equals 16 residues. The CDR3 here is CASSLGGQNFNYGYTF. In DNA form, the CDR3 reads TGTGCCAGCAGTTTGGGGGGACAGAATTTTAACTATGGCTACACCTTC.

The V gene is TRBV30, the J gene TRBJ2-3; D remains unclear. The germline V gene encodes CDR1 GTSNPN and CDR2 SVGIG (reference sequence). The CDR3 has 12 residues. V was shortened by 2 bases and J by 6 bases, with 9 bases between the two germline ends. CDR3 bases: TGTGCCTGGAGTCTATCGTCGGATACGCAGTATTTT. This codes for CAWSLSSDTQYF. Drawing the rest from reference TRBV30 and TRBJ2-3, the complete variable domain is SQTIHQWPATLVQPVGSPLSLECTVEGTSNPNLYWYRQAAGRGLQLLFYSVGIGQISSEVPQNLSASRPQDRQFILSSKKLLLSDSGFYLCAWSLSSDTQYFGPGTRLTVL.

V gene TRBV10-2 combines with J gene TRBJ1-3; D gene ambiguous. The germline CDR1 and CDR2 sequences are WSHSY and SAAADI. CDR3 length equals 13 residues. Between the trimmed V and J ends, which lost 4 bases and 4 bases, there was a span of 8 bases. The CDR3 region is CASSVGVGNTIYF. CDR3 DNA: TGCGCCAGCAGTGTTGGGGTGGGAAACACCATATATTTT.

The CDR3 loop reads CASSTPGGMNTEAFF. For the CDR3, the DNA is TGCGCCAGCAGCACCCCCGGGGGTATGAACACTGAAGCTTTCTTT. The J gene is TRBJ1-1, the V gene TRBV5-1; D possibly corresponds to TRBD1 (5 bases). CDR3 size: 15 residues. Trimming pared 4 bases from V and 0 bases from J, leaving 13 bases between. Germline lookup yields CDR1 SGHRS and CDR2 YFSETQ.

The J gene is TRBJ1-2, the V gene TRBV14; D is unclear. Germline V gene sequence: CDR1 SGHDN, CDR2 FVKESK. With 2 bases removed from V and 1 base from J, the gap between germline ends came to 5 bases. This CDR3 has 13 residues. The CDR3 here is CASSQLVNYGYTF. CDR3 nucleotides: TGTGCCAGCAGCCAACTTGTTAACTATGGCTACACCTTC.

This clone was detected once. The rearrangement uses TRBV19 and TRBJ1-5, with unresolved D. Per germline, CDR1 LNHDA and CDR2 SQIVND (reference sequence). The CDR3 is made up of 14 amino acids. The V gene lost 3 bases and the J gene lost 0 bases, with 6 bases spanning the gap. The CDR3 is CASSITGSNQPQHF. The CDR3 nucleotides read TGTGCCAGTAGTATCACGGGTAGCAATCAGCCCCAGCATTTT.

This chain links TRBV29-1 with TRBJ1-6; 7 bases are shared with TRBD1. The V segment lost 8 bases and the J segment 5 bases; nucleotides outside the gene matches: 9. Germline V CDR1 and CDR2: SQVTM, ANQGSEA. The CDR3 has 14 amino acids. The CDR3 sequence: CSPDAGTDNSPLHF. CDR3 in DNA: TGCAGCCCCGATGCCGGGACAGATAATTCACCCCTCCACTTT. Drawing the rest from reference TRBV29-1 and TRBJ1-6, the complete variable domain is SAVISQKPSRDICQRGTSLTIQCQVDSQVTMMFWYRQQPGQSLTLIATANQGSEATYESGFVIDKFPISRPNLTFSTLTVSNMSPEDSSIYLCSPDAGTDNSPLHFGNGTRLTVT.

The genes are TRBV11-3 and TRBJ2-6; a possible D gene is TRBD1 (6 bases). This CDR3 has 18 amino acids. Germline-derived CDR1 and CDR2 are SGHNT and YENEEA. The ends were cut back, 4 bases at V and 2 bases at J, with 18 bases in the middle. In nucleotides, the CDR3 is TGTGCCAGCAGCTCCTGGCGAGGGACAAGCACTGGGGCCAACGTCCTGACTTTC. Protein: CASSSWRGTSTGANVLTF.

The rearrangement links TRBV6-8 to TRBJ1-2; TRBD1 aligns across 10 bases. CDR1 and CDR2 (germline): MNHGY, SAAAGT. The CDR3 runs 15 residues. Unmatched junction bases numbered 8, after V lost 6 bases and J lost 4 bases. CDR3 amino acids: CASSPGQGVLYGYTF. CDR3 sequence (DNA): TGTGCCAGCAGCCCCGGACAGGGGGTCCTCTATGGCTACACCTTC.

This chain links TRBV19 with TRBJ2-1; D unresolved. There are 14 residues in the CDR3. In germline, CDR1 is LNHDA, CDR2 SQIVND (reference sequence). V was cut by 3 bases and J by 6 bases, with 12 bases left in between. CDR3 in DNA: TGTGCCAGTAGTATCCCTGGACCCTTCAATGAGCAGTTCTTC. It yields the protein CASSIPGPFNEQFF.

The rearrangement joins TRBV30 to TRBJ1-5, with 9 nucleotides matching TRBD1. Germline CDR1 reads GTSNPN; CDR2 reads SVGIG (reference sequence). Trimming removed 0 bases from V and 4 bases from J; junction bases left unmatched: 4. The length of the CDR3 is 15 residues. CDR3 DNA: TGTGCCTGGAGTGTGCGGGACAGGGTGAATCAGCCCCAGCATTTT. This codes for CAWSVRDRVNQPQHF.

The chain is built from TRBV19 and TRBJ1-4; 8 bases fit TRBD1. Trimming cost V 4 bases and J 13 bases; bases outside gene matches: 8. Per germline, CDR1 LNHDA and CDR2 SQIVND (reference sequence). The CDR3 has 13 amino acids. CDR3: CASSTQGATGLFF. DNA for the CDR3: TGTGCCAGTAGTACCCAGGGGGCGACCGGACTGTTTTTT.

This clone was recorded a few times. V and J are TRBV11-3 and TRBJ1-1; no clear D. This CDR3 is 14 amino acids long. CDR1 is SGHNT, CDR2 YENEEA, per germline. Trimming left V 3 bases short and J 0 bases short, with 8 bases between. CDR3 amino acids: CASSFVDLNTEAFF. CDR3 bases: TGTGCCAGCAGCTTTGTGGACCTGAACACTGAAGCTTTCTTT.

The chain recombines TRBV28 with TRBJ1-5; TRBD1 matches 9 bases. Trimming at V came to 8 bases and at J to 0 bases, leaving 8 bases not matched to a gene. CDR3 length equals 16 residues. The germline V gene encodes CDR1 MDHEN and CDR2 SYDVKM. Here the CDR3 reads CASLSGTGYSNQPQHF. CDR3 sequence (DNA): TGTGCCAGCCTCTCGGGGACAGGGTATAGCAATCAGCCCCAGCATTTT. Combining the CDR3 with reference TRBV28 and TRBJ1-5 gives the whole variable domain DVKVTQSSRYLVKRTGEKVFLECVQDMDHENMFWYRQDPGLGLRLIYFSYDVKMKEKGDIPEGYSVSREKKERFSLILESASTNQTSMYLCASLSGTGYSNQPQHFGDGTRLSIL.